The 14 T cell receptor beta chains listed next were all sequenced from one sample in a study of blood T cell repertoires in COVID-19. This table comes from immunoSEQ multiplex PCR, and its TCRdb copy is limited to in-frame clones, with some not included. The sample includes fewer than 250,000 clones, over 75% seen only once; the top ten take approximately 7.4%. The source material was PBMCs or T cells enriched from blood (not recorded which). The source of these receptors is a woman between 35 and 50 years old with acute COVID-19.

This clone was seen only once. V usage is TRBV5-1 and J usage is TRBJ2-1; 9 positions agree with TRBD1. Germline V CDR1 and CDR2: SGHRS, YFSETQ. V was pared by 4 bases and J by 2 bases, with 4 bases of the junction left unmatched. This CDR3 is 15 amino acids long. The DNA for the CDR3 is TGCGCCAGCAGCCCGGACAGGGGACCCTACAATGAGCAGTTCTTC. Its translation is CASSPDRGPYNEQFF.

The chain uses TRBV12-3 or TRBV12-4 and TRBJ2-2; D is ambiguous. Trimming cost V 10 bases and J 0 bases, with 9 bases left between them. CDR3 length: 13 amino acids. This CDR3 is CAITVANTGELFF. The CDR3 DNA is TGTGCCATTACGGTCGCGAACACCGGGGAGCTGTTTTTT.

J is TRBJ1-4 and V is TRBV4-1; D remains unclear. This CDR3 is built from 14 residues. V was pared by 5 bases and J by 2 bases, with 9 bases between. Looked up from germline, CDR1 is MGHRA and CDR2 is YSYEKL. The CDR3 region is CASSWEWTNEKLFF. The CDR3 nucleotides are TGCGCCAGCAGCTGGGAGTGGACTAATGAAAAACTGTTTTTT.

This clone was observed a handful of times. This chain links TRBV27 with TRBJ1-4; D possibly corresponds to TRBD1 (5 bases). V was clipped by 7 bases and J by 2 bases, with 8 bases between them. The V gene's germline CDR1 is MNHEY and CDR2 SMNVEV (reference sequence). The CDR3 covers 13 residues. The DNA of the CDR3 is TGTGCCAGCACCAAGGGGACTAATGAAAAACTGTTTTTT. Translating it yields CASTKGTNEKLFF.

The chain's CDR3 is CASLSGTGVDTEAFF. The DNA of the CDR3 is TGTGCCAGTCTCTCCGGGACAGGGGTTGACACTGAAGCTTTCTTT. The rearrangement uses TRBV2 and TRBJ1-1; 10 nucleotides align to TRBD1. V was clipped by 9 bases and J by 3 bases; unmatched bases: 10. This CDR3 comprises 15 residues. Germline CDR1 and CDR2: SNHLY and FYNNEI.

The rearrangement links TRBV7-8 to TRBJ1-4; TRBD1 matches at 8 bases. This CDR3 has 16 amino acids. Losses at the gene ends were 5 bases for V and 3 bases for J; bases not matched to a gene: 8. CDR1 SGHVS and CDR2 FQNEAQ come from the germline V gene. CDR3 coding DNA: TGTGCCAGCAGCCTCAGGGGGCGGGTCGCTAATGAAAAACTGTTTTTT. This gives the protein CASSLRGRVANEKLFF.

This clone was counted once. CDR3 sequence (DNA): TGTGCCACCGGGACAGGGGGTCACACCGGGGAGCTGTTTTTT. It encodes CATGTGGHTGELFF. The chain uses TRBV24-1 and TRBJ2-2; 11 bases map to TRBD1. V lost 9 bases and J lost 3; bases outside the gene matches: 2. This CDR3 spans 14 amino acids. The germline V gene has CDR1 KGHDR and CDR2 SFDVKD.

This clone has only a few counts. This chain connects TRBV27 to TRBJ1-1, with 10 bases aligning to TRBD1. V trimming: 5 bases; J trimming: 5 bases; junction bases outside the gene matches: 8. Germline V gene sequence: CDR1 MNHEY, CDR2 SMNVEV (reference sequence). This CDR3 has 15 amino acids. The CDR3 DNA is TGTGCCAGCAGTCCACGGACAGGGGGGATGACTGAAGCTTTCTTT. Amino acids: CASSPRTGGMTEAFF.

The chain carries TRBV7-8 and TRBJ2-5, with a possible D match to TRBD2 (7 bases). This CDR3 has 15 amino acids. V shed 1 base and J shed 4 bases, with 13 bases lying between them. Germline CDR1 and CDR2: SGHVS and FQNEAQ. This CDR3 is CASSLGGRERETQYF. CDR3 nucleotide sequence: TGTGCCAGCAGCTTAGGGGGGCGGGAGCGAGAGACCCAGTACTTC.

This clone has just a few counts. The sample has other DNA sequences that encode this CDR3 too. V is TRBV6-4 and J is TRBJ2-3; 11 nucleotides align to TRBD2. The CDR3 runs to 15 residues. CDR1 is MRHNA, CDR2 SNTAGT, per germline. J was trimmed by 0 bases and V by 6 bases; bases with no gene match: 2. The CDR3 region has the DNA TGTGCCAGCAGCCGGACTAGCGGGAGCACAGATACGCAGTATTTT. Protein product: CASSRTSGSTDTQYF.

This chain connects TRBV29-1 to TRBJ1-2; 9 bases align to TRBD1. The germline V gene has CDR1 SQVTM and CDR2 ANQGSEA. CDR3 length: 15 amino acids. V shed 5 bases and J 5 bases; nucleotides not matched to a gene: 12. The CDR3 nucleotides are TGCAGCGTTTTGGGACAGGGTGAGAATTGGTATGGCTACACCTTC. Encoded protein: CSVLGQGENWYGYTF.

The rearrangement links TRBV19 to TRBJ2-2; TRBD2 aligns across 7 bases. The ends lost 3 bases at V and 5 bases at J; junction bases unmatched: 6. The CDR3 is made up of 15 amino acids. Per the germline V gene, CDR1 is LNHDA and CDR2 is SQIVND (reference sequence). The CDR3, as DNA: TGTGCCAGTAGTATCTCCGGGAGGCCAACCGGGGAGCTGTTTTTT. As protein: CASSISGRPTGELFF. The whole variable domain, filled in from reference TRBV19 and TRBJ2-2, reads DGGITQSPKYLFRKEGQNVTLSCEQNLNHDAMYWYRQDPGQGLRLIYYSQIVNDFQKGDIAEGYSVSREKKESFPLTVTSAQKNPTAFYLCASSISGRPTGELFFGEGSRLTVL.

This CDR3 reads CASSDTGVSQPQHF. CDR3 nucleotide sequence: TGTGCCAGCAGTGACACAGGGGTAAGTCAGCCCCAGCATTTT. V usage is TRBV3-1 (or the pseudogene TRBV3-2) and J usage is TRBJ1-5; 7 bases are a match to TRBD1. The CDR3 loop spans 14 amino acids. With V trimmed by 6 bases and J by 6 bases, 8 bases remained unmatched. CDR1 and CDR2 (germline): LGHDT, YNNKEL (reference sequence).

This chain connects TRBV19 to TRBJ1-1; perhaps TRBD1 as D (5 bases). Trimming cost V 5 bases and J 1 base, with 8 bases left between them. The CDR3 consists of 13 residues. The germline V gene has CDR1 LNHDA and CDR2 SQIVND (reference sequence). The CDR3: CASSGGANTEAFF. Here the CDR3 DNA reads TGTGCCAGTAGTGGTGGGGCGAACACTGAAGCTTTCTTT.